This T cell receptor (beta chain) was sequenced in a study of T cells in Graves' hyperthyroidism and ophthalmopathy. The TCR beta CDR3 regions underwent amplification using RNA transcripts as the source. Researchers ran a first-round RT-PCR on the TCR CDR3 using the HTBI primer set. Using its own MiXCR run on the multiplex PCR reads, TCRdb lists one record per CDR3 protein. The sample has 600,000 or so distinct CDR3 sequences; about 43% are singletons. Graves' hyperthyroidism without ophthalmopathy progression within 18 months was termed stable. V lost 3 bases and J lost 5, with 13 bases in between. The V gene's germline CDR1 is SQVTM and CDR2 ANQGSEA. This CDR3 spans 13 amino acids. General observations from the study: Blood also showed most of the thyroid clonotypes that were expanded above 0.001. A model of 13 V-J pairs discriminated ophthalmopathy from stable hyperthyroidism.

This clonotype came up many times. Its antigen is currently unknown. The sample consisted of peripheral blood or thyroid tissue (not recorded which). This receptor was identified in a young woman with Graves' hyperthyroidism. The chain joins TRBV29-1 to TRBJ2-5; D call uncertain. The DNA for the CDR3 is TGCAGCGTTGAGGGTGAGCCGCTGGAGACCCAGTACTTC. Protein product: CSVEGEPLETQYF.